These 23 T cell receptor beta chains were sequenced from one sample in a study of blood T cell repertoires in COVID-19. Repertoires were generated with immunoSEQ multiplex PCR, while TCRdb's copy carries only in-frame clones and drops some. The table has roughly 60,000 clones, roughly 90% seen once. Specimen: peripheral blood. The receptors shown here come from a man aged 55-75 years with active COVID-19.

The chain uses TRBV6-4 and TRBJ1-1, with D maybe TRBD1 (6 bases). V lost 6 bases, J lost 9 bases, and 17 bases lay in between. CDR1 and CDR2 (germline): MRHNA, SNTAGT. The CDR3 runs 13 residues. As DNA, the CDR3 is TGTGCCAGCAGCGCACTGGGGGGGGGCAAAGCTTTCTTT. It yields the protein CASSALGGGKAFF.

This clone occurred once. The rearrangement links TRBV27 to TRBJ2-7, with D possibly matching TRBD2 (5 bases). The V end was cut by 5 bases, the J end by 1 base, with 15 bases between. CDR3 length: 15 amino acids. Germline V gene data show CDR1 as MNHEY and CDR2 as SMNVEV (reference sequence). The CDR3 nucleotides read TGTGCCAGCAGTCTTCGAGGGTTCCTGTCCTACGAGCAGTACTTC. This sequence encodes CASSLRGFLSYEQYF.

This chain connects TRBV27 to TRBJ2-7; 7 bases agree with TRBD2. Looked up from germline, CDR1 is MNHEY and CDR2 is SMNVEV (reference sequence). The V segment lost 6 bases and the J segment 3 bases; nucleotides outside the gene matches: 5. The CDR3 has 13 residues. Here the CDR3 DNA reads TGTGCCAGCAGGGGAGGGATCGGCTACGAGCAGTACTTC. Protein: CASRGGIGYEQYF.

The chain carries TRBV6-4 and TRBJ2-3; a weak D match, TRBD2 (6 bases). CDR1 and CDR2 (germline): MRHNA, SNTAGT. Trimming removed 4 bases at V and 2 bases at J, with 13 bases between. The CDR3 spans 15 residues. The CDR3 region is CASSGSGGSTDTQYF. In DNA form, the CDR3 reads TGTGCCAGCAGTGGTAGCGGAGGGTCCACAGATACGCAGTATTTT.

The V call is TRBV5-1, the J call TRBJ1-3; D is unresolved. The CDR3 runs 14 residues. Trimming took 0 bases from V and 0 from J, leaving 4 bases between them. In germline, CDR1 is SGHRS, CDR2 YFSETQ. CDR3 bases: TGCGCCAGCAGCTTGGACAGCTCTGGAAACACCATATATTTT. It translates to CASSLDSSGNTIYF.

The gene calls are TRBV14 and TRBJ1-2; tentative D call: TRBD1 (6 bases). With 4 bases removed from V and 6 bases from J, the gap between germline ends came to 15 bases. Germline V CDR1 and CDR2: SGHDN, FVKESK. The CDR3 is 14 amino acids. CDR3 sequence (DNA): TGTGCCAGCAGCCTTACACAGGGTCGGGATGGCTACACCTTC. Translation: CASSLTQGRDGYTF. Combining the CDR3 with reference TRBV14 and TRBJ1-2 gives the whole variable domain EAGVTQFPSHSVIEKGQTVTLRCDPISGHDNLYWYRRVMGKEIKFLLHFVKESKQDESGMPNNRFLAERTGGTYSTLKVQPAELEDSGVYFCASSLTQGRDGYTFGSGTRLTVV.

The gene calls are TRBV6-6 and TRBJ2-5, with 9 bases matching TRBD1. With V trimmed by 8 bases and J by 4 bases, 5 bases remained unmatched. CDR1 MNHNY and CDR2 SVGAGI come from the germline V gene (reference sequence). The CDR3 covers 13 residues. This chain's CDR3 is CASYGTGRETQYF. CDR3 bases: TGTGCCAGCTACGGGACAGGGCGAGAGACCCAGTACTTC.

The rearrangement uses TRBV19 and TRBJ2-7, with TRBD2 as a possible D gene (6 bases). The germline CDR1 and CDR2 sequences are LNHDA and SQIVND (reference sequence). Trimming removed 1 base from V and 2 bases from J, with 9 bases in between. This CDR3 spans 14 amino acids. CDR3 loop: CASSIAGVTYEQYF. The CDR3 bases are TGTGCCAGTAGTATAGCGGGGGTAACCTACGAGCAGTACTTC.

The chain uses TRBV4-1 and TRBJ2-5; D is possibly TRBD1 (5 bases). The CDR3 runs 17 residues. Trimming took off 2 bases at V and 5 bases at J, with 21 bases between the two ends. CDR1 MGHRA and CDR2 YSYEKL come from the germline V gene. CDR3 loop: CASSQTPRGVRWETQYF. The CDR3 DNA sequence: TGCGCCAGCAGCCAAACACCAAGGGGCGTTAGGTGGGAGACCCAGTACTTC.

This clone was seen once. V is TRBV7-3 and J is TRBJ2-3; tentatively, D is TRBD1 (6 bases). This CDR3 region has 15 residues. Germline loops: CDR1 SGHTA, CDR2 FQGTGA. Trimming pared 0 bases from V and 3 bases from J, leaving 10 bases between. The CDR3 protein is CASSLTGTGTDTQYF. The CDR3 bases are TGTGCCAGCAGCTTAACGGGTACAGGGACAGATACGCAGTATTTT.

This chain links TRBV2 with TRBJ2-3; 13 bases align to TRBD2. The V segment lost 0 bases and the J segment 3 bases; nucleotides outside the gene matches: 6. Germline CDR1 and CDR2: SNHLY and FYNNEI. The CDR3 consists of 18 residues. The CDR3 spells CASSEALWTSGSTDTQYF. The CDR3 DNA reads TGTGCCAGCAGTGAAGCGCTCTGGACTAGCGGGAGTACAGATACGCAGTATTTT. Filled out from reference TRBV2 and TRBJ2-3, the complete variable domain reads EPEVTQTPSHQVTQMGQEVILRCVPISNHLYFYWYRQILGQKVEFLVSFYNNEISEKSEIFDDQFSVERPDGSNFTLKIRSTKLEDSAMYFCASSEALWTSGSTDTQYFGPGTRLTVL.

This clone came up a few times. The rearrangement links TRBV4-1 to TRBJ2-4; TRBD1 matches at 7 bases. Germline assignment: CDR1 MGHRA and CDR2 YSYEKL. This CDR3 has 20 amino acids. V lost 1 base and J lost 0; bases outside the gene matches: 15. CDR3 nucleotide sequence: TGCGCCAGCAGCCAAGGGGTTTTTAGGGGGCCTTCTCTAGCCAAAAACATTCAGTACTTC. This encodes CASSQGVFRGPSLAKNIQYF.

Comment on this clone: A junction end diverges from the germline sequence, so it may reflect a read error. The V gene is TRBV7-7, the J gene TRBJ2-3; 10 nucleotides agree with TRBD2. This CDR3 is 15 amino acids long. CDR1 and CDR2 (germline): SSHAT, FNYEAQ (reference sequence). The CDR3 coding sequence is TGTGCTAGCAGCTTAGGACTAGCGGACACAGATACGCAGTATTTT. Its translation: CASSLGLADTDTQYF.

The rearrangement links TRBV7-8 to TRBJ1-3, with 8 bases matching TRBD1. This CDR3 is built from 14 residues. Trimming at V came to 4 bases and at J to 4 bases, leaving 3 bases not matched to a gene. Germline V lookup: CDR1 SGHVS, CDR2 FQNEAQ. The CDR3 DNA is TGTGCCAGCAGCTACAGGGGGAGCGGAAACACCATATATTTT. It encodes CASSYRGSGNTIYF. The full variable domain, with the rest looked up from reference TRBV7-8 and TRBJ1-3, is GAGVSQSPRYKVAKRGQDVALRCDPISGHVSLFWYQQALGQGPEFLTYFQNEAQLDKSGLPSDRFFAERPEGSVSTLKIQRTQQEDSAVYLCASSYRGSGNTIYFGEGSWLTVV.

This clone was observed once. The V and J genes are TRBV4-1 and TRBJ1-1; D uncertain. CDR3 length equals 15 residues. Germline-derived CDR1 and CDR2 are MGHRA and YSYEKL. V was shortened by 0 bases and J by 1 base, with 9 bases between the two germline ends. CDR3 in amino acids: CASSQEPLGNTEAFF. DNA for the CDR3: TGCGCCAGCAGCCAAGAGCCCCTAGGGAACACTGAAGCTTTCTTT.

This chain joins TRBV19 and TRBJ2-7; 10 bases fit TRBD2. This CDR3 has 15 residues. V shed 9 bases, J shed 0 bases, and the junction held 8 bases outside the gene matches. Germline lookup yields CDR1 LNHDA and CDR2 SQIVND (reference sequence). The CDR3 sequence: CASAPQREGSYEQYF. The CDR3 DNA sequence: TGTGCCAGCGCTCCCCAGCGGGAGGGCTCCTACGAGCAGTACTTC.

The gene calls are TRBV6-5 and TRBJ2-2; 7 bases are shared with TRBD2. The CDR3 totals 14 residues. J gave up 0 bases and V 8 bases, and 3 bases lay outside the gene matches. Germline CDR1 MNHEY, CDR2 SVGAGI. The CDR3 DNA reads TGTGCCAGCTCGGCGGGAGCGAACACCGGGGAGCTGTTTTTT. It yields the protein CASSAGANTGELFF.

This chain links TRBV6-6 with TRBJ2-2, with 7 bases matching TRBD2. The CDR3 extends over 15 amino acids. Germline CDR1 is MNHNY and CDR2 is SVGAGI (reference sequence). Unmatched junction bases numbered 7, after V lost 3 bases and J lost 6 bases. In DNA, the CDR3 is TGTGCCAGCAGTTATGGCGTAGCGGGTGCCGGGGAGCTGTTTTTT. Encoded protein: CASSYGVAGAGELFF.

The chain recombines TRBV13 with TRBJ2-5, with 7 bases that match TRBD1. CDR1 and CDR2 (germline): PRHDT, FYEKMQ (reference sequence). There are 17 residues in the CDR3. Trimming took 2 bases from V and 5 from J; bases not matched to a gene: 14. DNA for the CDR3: TGTGCCAGCAGCTTACACAGGGGATCTTCTGGTGGCGAGACCCAGTACTTC. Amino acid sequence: CASSLHRGSSGGETQYF.

The CDR3 sequence: CASSGGQSSYNEQFF. The CDR3 coding sequence is TGTGCCAGCAGCGGCGGACAGAGCTCCTACAATGAGCAGTTCTTC. V is TRBV9 and J is TRBJ2-1, with D tentatively TRBD1 (6 bases). V dropped 3 bases and J dropped 0 bases, with 10 bases sitting between them. The germline V gene has CDR1 SGDLS and CDR2 YYNGEE. CDR3 length equals 15 residues.

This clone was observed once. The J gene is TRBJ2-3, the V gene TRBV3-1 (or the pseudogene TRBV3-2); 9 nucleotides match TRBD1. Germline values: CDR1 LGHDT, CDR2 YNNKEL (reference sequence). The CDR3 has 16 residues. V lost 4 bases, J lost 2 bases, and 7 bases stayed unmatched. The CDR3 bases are TGTGCCAGCAGCCGAGATAACAGGGGGCTCACAGATACGCAGTATTTT. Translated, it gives CASSRDNRGLTDTQYF.

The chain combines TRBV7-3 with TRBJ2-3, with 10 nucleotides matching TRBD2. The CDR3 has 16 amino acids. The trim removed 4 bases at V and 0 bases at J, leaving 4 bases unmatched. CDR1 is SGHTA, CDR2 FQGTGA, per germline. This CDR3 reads CASSSTSGISTDTQYF. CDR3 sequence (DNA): TGTGCCAGCAGCTCAACTAGCGGGATTAGCACAGATACGCAGTATTTT.

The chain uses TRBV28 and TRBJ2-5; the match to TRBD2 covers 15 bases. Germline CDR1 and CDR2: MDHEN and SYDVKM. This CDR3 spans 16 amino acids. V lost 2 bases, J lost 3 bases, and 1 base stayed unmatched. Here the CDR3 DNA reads TGTGCCAGCAGTTTAGGGACTAGCGGGAGGAAAGAGACCCAGTACTTC. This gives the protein CASSLGTSGRKETQYF.